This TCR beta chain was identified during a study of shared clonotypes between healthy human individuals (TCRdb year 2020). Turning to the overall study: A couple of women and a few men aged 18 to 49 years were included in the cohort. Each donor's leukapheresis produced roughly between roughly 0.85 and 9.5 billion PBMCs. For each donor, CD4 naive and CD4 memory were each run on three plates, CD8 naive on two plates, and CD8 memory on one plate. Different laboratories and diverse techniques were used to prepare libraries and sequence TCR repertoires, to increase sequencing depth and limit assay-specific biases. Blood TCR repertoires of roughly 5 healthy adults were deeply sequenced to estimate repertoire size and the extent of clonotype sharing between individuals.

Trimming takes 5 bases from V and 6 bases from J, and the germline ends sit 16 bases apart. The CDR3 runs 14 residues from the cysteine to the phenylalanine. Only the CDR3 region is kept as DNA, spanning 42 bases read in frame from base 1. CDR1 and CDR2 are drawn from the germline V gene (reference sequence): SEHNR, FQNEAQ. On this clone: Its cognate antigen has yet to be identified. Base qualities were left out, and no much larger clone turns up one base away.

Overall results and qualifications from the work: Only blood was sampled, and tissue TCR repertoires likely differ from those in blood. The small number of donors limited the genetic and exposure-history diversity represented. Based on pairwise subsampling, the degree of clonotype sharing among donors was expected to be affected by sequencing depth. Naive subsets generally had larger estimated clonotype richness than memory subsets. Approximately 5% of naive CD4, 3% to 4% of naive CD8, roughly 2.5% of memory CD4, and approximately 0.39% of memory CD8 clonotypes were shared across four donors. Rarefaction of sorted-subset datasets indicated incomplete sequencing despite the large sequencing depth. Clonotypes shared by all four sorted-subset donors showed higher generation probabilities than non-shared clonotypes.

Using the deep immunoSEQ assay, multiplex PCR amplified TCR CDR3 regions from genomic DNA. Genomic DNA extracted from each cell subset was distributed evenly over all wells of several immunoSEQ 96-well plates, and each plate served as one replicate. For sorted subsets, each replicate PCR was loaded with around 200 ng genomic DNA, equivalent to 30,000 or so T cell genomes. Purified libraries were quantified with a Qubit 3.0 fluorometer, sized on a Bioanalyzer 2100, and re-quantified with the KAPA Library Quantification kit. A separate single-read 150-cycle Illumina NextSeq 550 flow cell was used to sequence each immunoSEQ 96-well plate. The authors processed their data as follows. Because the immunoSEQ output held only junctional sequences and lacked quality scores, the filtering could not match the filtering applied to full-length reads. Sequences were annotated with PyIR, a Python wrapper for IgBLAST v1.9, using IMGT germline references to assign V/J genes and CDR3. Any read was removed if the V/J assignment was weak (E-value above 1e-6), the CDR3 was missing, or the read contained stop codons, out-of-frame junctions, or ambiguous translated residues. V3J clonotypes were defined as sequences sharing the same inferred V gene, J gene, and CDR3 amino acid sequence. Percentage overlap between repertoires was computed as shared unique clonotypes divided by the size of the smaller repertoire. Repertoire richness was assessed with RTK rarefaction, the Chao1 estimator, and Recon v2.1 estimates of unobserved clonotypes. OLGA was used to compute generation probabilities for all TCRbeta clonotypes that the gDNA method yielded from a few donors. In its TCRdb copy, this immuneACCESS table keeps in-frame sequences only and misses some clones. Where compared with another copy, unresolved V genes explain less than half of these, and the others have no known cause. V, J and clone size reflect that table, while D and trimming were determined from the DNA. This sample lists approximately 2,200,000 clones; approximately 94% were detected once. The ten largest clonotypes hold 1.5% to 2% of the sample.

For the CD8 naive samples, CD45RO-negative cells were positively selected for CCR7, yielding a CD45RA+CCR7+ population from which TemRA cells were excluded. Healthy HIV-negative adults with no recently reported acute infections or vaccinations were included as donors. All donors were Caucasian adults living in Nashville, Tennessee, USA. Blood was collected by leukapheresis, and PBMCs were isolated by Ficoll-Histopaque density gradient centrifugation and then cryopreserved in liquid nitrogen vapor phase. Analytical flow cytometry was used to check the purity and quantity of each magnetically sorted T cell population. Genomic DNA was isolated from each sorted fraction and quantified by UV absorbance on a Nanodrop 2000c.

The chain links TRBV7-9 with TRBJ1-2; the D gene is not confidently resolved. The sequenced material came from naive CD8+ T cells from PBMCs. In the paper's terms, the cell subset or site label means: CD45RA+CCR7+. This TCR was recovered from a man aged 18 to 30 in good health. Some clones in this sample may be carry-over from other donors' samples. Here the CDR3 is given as CASSPETGKNGYTF. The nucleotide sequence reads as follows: TGTGCCAGCAGCCCAGAGACGGGGAAAAATGGCTACACCTTC.